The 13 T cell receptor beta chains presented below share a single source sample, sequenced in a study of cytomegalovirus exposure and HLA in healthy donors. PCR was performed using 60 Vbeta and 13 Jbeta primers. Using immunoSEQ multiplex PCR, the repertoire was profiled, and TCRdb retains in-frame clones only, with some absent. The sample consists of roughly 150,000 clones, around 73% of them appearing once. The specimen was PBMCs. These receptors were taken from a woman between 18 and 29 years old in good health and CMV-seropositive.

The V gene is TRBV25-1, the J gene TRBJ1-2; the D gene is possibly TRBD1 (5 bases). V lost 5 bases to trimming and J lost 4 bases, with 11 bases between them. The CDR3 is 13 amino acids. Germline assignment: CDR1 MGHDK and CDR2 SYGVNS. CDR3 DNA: TGTGCCAGCAGTTTCGGGGGTTCCTATGGCTACACCTTC. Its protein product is CASSFGGSYGYTF.

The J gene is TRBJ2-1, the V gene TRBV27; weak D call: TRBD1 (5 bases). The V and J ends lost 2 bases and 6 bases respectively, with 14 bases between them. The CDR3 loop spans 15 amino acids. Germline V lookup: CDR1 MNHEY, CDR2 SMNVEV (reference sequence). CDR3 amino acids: CASSLGVGVPNEQFF. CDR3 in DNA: TGTGCCAGCAGTTTAGGCGTAGGGGTACCCAATGAGCAGTTCTTC.

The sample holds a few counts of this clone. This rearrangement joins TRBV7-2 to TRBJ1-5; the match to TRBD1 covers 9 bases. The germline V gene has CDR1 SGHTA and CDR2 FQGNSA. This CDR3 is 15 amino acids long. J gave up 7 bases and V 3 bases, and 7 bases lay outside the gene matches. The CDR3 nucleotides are TGTGCCAGCAGCTTCCGGGACAGGGACGACCAGCCCCAGCATTTT. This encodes CASSFRDRDDQPQHF.

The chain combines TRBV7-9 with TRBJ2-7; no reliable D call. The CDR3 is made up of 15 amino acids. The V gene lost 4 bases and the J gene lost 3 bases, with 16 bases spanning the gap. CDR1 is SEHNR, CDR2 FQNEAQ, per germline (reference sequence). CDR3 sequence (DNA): TGTGCCAGCAGCTCAGGTCGGCTGGAAAGCTACGAGCAGTACTTC. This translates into CASSSGRLESYEQYF.

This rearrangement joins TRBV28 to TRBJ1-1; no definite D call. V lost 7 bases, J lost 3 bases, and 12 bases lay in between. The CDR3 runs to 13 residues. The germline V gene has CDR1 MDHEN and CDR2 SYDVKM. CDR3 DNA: TGTGCCAGCAAAGGATACGGGGACACTGAAGCTTTCTTT. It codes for CASKGYGDTEAFF.

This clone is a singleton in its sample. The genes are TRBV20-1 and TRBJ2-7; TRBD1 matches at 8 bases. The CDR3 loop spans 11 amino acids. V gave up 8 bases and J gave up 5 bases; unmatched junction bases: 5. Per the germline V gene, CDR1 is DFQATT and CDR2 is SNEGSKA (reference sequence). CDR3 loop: CSLPGGDEQYF. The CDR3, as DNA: TGCAGTTTACCAGGGGGCGACGAGCAGTACTTC.

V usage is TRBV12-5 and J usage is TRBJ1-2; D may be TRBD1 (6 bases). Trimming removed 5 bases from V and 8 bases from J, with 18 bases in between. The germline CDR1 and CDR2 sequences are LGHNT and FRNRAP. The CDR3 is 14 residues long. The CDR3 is CASGPPNTGSGYTF. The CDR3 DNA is TGTGCTAGTGGTCCCCCAAATACAGGGAGCGGCTACACCTTC.

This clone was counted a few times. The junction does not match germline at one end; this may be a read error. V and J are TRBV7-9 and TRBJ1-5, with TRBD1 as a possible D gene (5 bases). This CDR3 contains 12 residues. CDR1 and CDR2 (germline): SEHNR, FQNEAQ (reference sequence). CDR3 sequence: CSSSLSGEPQHF. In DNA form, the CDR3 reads TGTTCCAGCAGCTTATCGGGGGAGCCCCAGCATTTT.

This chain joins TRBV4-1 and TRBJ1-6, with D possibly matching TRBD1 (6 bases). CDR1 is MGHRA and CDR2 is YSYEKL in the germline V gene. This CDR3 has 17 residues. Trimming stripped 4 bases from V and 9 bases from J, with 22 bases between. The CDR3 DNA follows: TGCGCCAGCAGCCCAGCGACAGGATCCTTCTTATTTTCACCCCTCCACTTT. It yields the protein CASSPATGSFLFSPLHF.

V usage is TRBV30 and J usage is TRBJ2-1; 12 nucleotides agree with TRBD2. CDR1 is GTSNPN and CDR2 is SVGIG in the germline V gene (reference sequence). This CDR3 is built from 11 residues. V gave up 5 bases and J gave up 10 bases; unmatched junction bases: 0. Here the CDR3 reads CAWGLAGEQFF. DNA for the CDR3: TGTGCCTGGGGACTAGCGGGGGAGCAGTTCTTC.

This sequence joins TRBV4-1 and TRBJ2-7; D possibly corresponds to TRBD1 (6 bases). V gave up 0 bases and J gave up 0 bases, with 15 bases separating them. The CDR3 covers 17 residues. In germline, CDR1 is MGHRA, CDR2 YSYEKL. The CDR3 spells CASSQDEGGRSSYEQYF. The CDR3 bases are TGCGCCAGCAGCCAAGATGAAGGGGGACGGAGCTCCTACGAGCAGTACTTC.

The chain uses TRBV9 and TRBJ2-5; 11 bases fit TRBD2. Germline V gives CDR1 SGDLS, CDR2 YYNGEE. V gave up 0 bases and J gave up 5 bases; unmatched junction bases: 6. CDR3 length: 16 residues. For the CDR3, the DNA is TGTGCCAGCAGCGTAGGGCTAGCGGGGGGTTGGGAGACCCAGTACTTC. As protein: CASSVGLAGGWETQYF.

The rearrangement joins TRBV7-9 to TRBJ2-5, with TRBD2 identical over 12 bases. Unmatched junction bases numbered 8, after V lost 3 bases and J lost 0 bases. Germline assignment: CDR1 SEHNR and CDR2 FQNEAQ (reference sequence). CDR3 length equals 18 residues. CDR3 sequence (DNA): TGTGCCAGCAGCTTTCCGACTAGCGGGGGCCGGTACCAAGAGACCCAGTACTTC. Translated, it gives CASSFPTSGGRYQETQYF.